This T cell receptor beta chain originates from a study of lymphopenia after photon versus proton radiotherapy. A few counts support this clone. Profiled with immunoSEQ multiplex PCR; TCRdb holds only in-frame clones, not every one. The table records 60,000 to 75,000 clones, about 90% of them present only once. This CDR3 spans 14 amino acids. Per the germline V gene, CDR1 is SGHAT and CDR2 is FQDESV (reference sequence). Deletions cut 3 bases from V and 4 bases from J, with 12 bases between. The chain joins TRBV11-1 to TRBJ1-1; TRBD1 is a possible D gene (5 bases). The sequence came from a middle-aged man with gastric cancer. The specimen comprised peripheral blood, sampled from a patient treated with photon-based radiotherapy. The DNA of the CDR3 is TGTGCCAGCAGCTTTGTCTCGAGGGGCACTGAAGCTTTCTTT. Translation: CASSFVSRGTEAFF.